The 29 T cell receptor beta chains listed next were all sequenced from one sample in a study of blood T cells in healthy people across ages. It was with a sample-barcoded 5' primer and a J-beta primer mix that a second PCR of roughly 7 to 12 cycles was run. Each CDR3 protein is one row after TCRdb ran MiXCR on the 5' RACE reads. The sample contains 700,000 to 900,000 distinct CDR3 sequences, roughly 50% of which appear only once. Sequencing input: blood. Receptor source: a man older than 75 in good health.

The chain has TRBV12-3 or TRBV12-4 and TRBJ2-6, with 7 positions matching TRBD1. V lost 6 bases, J lost 2 bases, and 4 bases stayed unmatched. CDR3 length equals 15 residues. The CDR3 DNA reads as TGTGCCAGCAGGGAAACAGGGGCTGGGGCCAACGTCCTGACTTTC. Translated: CASRETGAGANVLTF.

Only a few counts were recorded for this clonotype. One junction end does not reproduce the germline sequence, and a read error may be involved. The V and J genes are TRBV4-1 and TRBJ2-1; D tentatively reads TRBD1 or TRBD2 (6 bases each). The CDR3 runs to 16 residues. Germline V lookup: CDR1 MGHRA, CDR2 YSYEKL. DNA for the CDR3: TGCGCCGGCAGCCACCCGGGCAGGGGACTCGACAATGAGCAGTTCTTC. Residues: CAGSHPGRGLDNEQFF.

This chain joins TRBV7-2 and TRBJ2-3; TRBD1 agrees at 10 bases. The trim removed 5 bases at V and 6 bases at J, leaving 8 bases unmatched. The CDR3 spans 15 residues. The germline gives CDR1 SGHTA, CDR2 FQGNSA. The DNA of the CDR3 is TGTGCCAGCAGCCCACGGACAGGGGGAGGGGATACGCAGTATTTT. As protein: CASSPRTGGGDTQYF. The full variable domain, in which reference TRBV7-2 and TRBJ2-3 provide the parts outside the CDR3, is GAGVSQSPSNKVTEKGKDVELRCDPISGHTALYWYRQSLGQGLEFLIYFQGNSAPDKSGLPSDRFSAERTGGSVSTLTIQRTQQEDSAVYLCASSPRTGGGDTQYFGPGTRLTVL.

V usage is TRBV7-2 and J usage is TRBJ2-7, with TRBD2 matching 12 bases. In germline, CDR1 is SGHTA, CDR2 FQGNSA. Losses at the gene ends were 5 bases for V and 1 base for J; bases not matched to a gene: 9. The CDR3 spans 17 residues. CDR3 sequence: CASSPEDLAGGSYEQYF. In nucleotides, the CDR3 is TGTGCCAGCAGCCCCGAGGATCTAGCGGGAGGGTCCTACGAGCAGTACTTC.

The chain uses TRBV9 and TRBJ2-7; D may be TRBD1 or TRBD2 (5 bases each). CDR1 is SGDLS and CDR2 is YYNGEE in the germline V gene. This CDR3 has 14 residues. The germline V and J ends were trimmed by 2 bases and 4 bases, with 13 bases remaining between them. This CDR3 is CASSVAGRGYEQYF. CDR3 in DNA: TGTGCCAGCAGCGTGGCAGGGAGAGGTTACGAGCAGTACTTC.

V gene TRBV7-2 combines with J gene TRBJ2-7, with 11 nucleotides matching TRBD2. Germline CDR1 reads SGHTA; CDR2 reads FQGNSA. CDR3 length: 16 amino acids. V shed 5 bases and J 1 base; nucleotides not matched to a gene: 7. The CDR3 loop is CASSVTGTSGSYEQYF. The CDR3 nucleotides are TGTGCCAGCAGCGTTACTGGGACTAGCGGTTCCTACGAGCAGTACTTC.

This sequence joins TRBV28 and TRBJ2-3, with a possible D match to TRBD1 (6 bases). Looked up from germline, CDR1 is MDHEN and CDR2 is SYDVKM. V lost 6 bases, J lost 4 bases, and 20 bases lay in between. The CDR3 consists of 16 residues. The CDR3 region is CASRGEQGEGPDTQYF. CDR3 in DNA: TGTGCCAGCAGGGGAGAACAGGGAGAGGGGCCAGATACGCAGTATTTT. The full variable domain, rest sourced from reference TRBV28 and TRBJ2-3, is DVKVTQSSRYLVKRTGEKVFLECVQDMDHENMFWYRQDPGLGLRLIYFSYDVKMKEKGDIPEGYSVSREKKERFSLILESASTNQTSMYLCASRGEQGEGPDTQYFGPGTRLTVL.

V is TRBV20-1 and J is TRBJ1-6; weak D call: TRBD1 (6 bases). Germline V gives CDR1 DFQATT, CDR2 SNEGSKA (reference sequence). The CDR3 is 16 residues long. Trimming cost V 2 bases and J 6 bases, with 17 bases left between them. CDR3 region: CSARPMGLGGNSPLHF. Written as DNA, the CDR3 is TGCAGTGCTAGACCGATGGGCCTAGGGGGTAATTCACCCCTCCACTTT.

This clonotype showed up many times. V is TRBV4-1 and J is TRBJ2-5, with D possibly TRBD2 on 5 matching bases. Deletions cut 2 bases from V and 11 bases from J, with 15 bases between. Germline CDR1 reads MGHRA; CDR2 reads YSYEKL. The CDR3 extends over 13 amino acids. The CDR3 protein is CASSQPGVYEQYF. Written as DNA, the CDR3 is TGCGCCAGCAGCCAACCCGGGGTTTATGAGCAGTACTTC.

The V call is TRBV12-3 or TRBV12-4, the J call TRBJ2-7; tentative D call: TRBD2 (6 bases). Trimming pared 5 bases from V and 0 bases from J, leaving 14 bases between. This CDR3 is built from 15 residues. The CDR3 nucleotides are TGTGCCAGCAGTGGGGACTTTCCATCCTCCTACGAGCAGTACTTC. Protein: CASSGDFPSSYEQYF.

This sequence joins TRBV29-1 and TRBJ1-4, with D perhaps matching TRBD1 (5 bases). Germline assignment: CDR1 SQVTM and CDR2 ANQGSEA. V was cut by 4 bases and J by 8 bases, with 14 bases left in between. The CDR3 runs to 13 residues. The CDR3 nucleotides are TGCAGCGTTGGAGGCAGGGTGGGCGAAAAACTGTTTTTT. This encodes CSVGGRVGEKLFF.

As DNA, the CDR3 is TGTGCCAGCAGCATCTCGGGACAGGGGGGGACTGAAGCTTTCTTT. Its translation: CASSISGQGGTEAFF. The chain recombines TRBV7-9 with TRBJ1-1; 11 bases line up with TRBD1. This CDR3 has 15 amino acids. V shed 5 bases and J 5 bases; nucleotides not matched to a gene: 7. CDR1 and CDR2 from the germline V gene are SEHNR and FQNEAQ (reference sequence).

This chain joins TRBV2 and TRBJ1-2, with 7 bases that match TRBD1. Losses at the gene ends were 7 bases for V and 7 bases for J; bases not matched to a gene: 15. The CDR3 extends over 15 amino acids. Looked up from germline, CDR1 is SNHLY and CDR2 is FYNNEI. The CDR3 bases are TGTGCCAGCACCTTAAGGGGAGGGGGCGAACTTGGCTACACCTTC. Its protein product is CASTLRGGGELGYTF.

For the CDR3, the DNA is TGTGCCAGCAGCCCTCAACTCTCGCTAGCGGGAGATGGTGATACGCAGTATTTT. It yields the protein CASSPQLSLAGDGDTQYF. V gene TRBV3-1 combines with J gene TRBJ2-3; TRBD2 matches 10 bases. The germline V gene encodes CDR1 LGHDT and CDR2 YNNKEL (reference sequence). This CDR3 contains 18 residues. With 4 bases clipped from V and 6 bases from J, the junction kept 16 bases outside the gene matches.

The rearrangement uses TRBV25-1 and TRBJ2-5; the D is unclear. The J call may be incorrect, as the DNA end agrees better with TRBJ2-7. This CDR3 is built from 14 residues. The germline gives CDR1 MGHDK, CDR2 SYGVNS. The chain's CDR3 is CASSSSGQAYEQYF. CDR3 sequence (DNA): TGTGCCAGCTCGAGTTCAGGTCAAGCCTACGAGCAGTACTTC.

The rearrangement joins TRBV5-1 to TRBJ2-7; D is perhaps TRBD1 or TRBD2 (5 bases each). Germline V gene data show CDR1 as SGHRS and CDR2 as YFSETQ. The CDR3 loop spans 15 amino acids. V lost 0 bases and J lost 2, with 12 bases in between. Written as DNA, the CDR3 is TGCGCCAGCAGCTTGGGGGACGAGGTCACCTACGAGCAGTACTTC. Amino acid sequence: CASSLGDEVTYEQYF.

The V call is TRBV20-1, the J call TRBJ2-1, with 11 bases aligning to TRBD2. The junction had 7 bases not matched to a gene; V was cut back by 6 bases and J by 3 bases. The CDR3 covers 15 residues. Germline CDR1 reads DFQATT; CDR2 reads SNEGSKA (reference sequence). CDR3 nucleotides: TGCAGTGCGGACGGACTAGCGGGTGGCTACAATGAGCAGTTCTTC. This codes for CSADGLAGGYNEQFF.

The chain carries TRBV10-3 and TRBJ2-7, with D maybe TRBD2 (5 bases). Trimming left V 5 bases short and J 5 bases short, with 7 bases between. The CDR3 is 11 amino acids. Per germline, CDR1 ENHRY and CDR2 SYGVKD. The CDR3 DNA follows: TGTGCCATCAGTCGGACTGACGAGCAGTACTTC. Translating gives CAISRTDEQYF.

The chain carries TRBV29-1 and TRBJ1-2; 9 nucleotides align to TRBD1. Germline assignment: CDR1 SQVTM and CDR2 ANQGSEA. V shed 3 bases and J 8 bases; nucleotides not matched to a gene: 13. This CDR3 comprises 15 residues. CDR3 protein: CSVDRQGQGSEGYTF. DNA of the CDR3: TGCAGCGTTGACAGACAAGGACAGGGGAGTGAGGGCTACACCTTC.

The CDR3 here is CSVLQTGEEKAFF. DNA for the CDR3: TGCAGTGTCCTCCAGACAGGGGAGGAGAAAGCTTTCTTT. The chain is built from TRBV20-1 and TRBJ1-1, with 8 bases matching TRBD1. Unmatched junction bases numbered 13, after V lost 7 bases and J lost 9 bases. The CDR3 loop spans 13 amino acids. The germline V gene encodes CDR1 DFQATT and CDR2 SNEGSKA (reference sequence).

This chain uses TRBV24-1 with TRBJ2-3; D remains unclear. Trimming took 9 bases from V and 6 from J, leaving 15 bases between them. Germline V gene data show CDR1 as KGHDR and CDR2 as SFDVKD. The CDR3 is made up of 13 amino acids. The DNA of the CDR3 is TGTGCCACCGGCTCCATTCCGTCGGATACGCAGTATTTT. Amino acid sequence: CATGSIPSDTQYF.

The rearrangement uses TRBV20-1 and TRBJ1-4, with TRBD1 matching over 9 bases. Per the germline V gene, CDR1 is DFQATT and CDR2 is SNEGSKA (reference sequence). V dropped 5 bases and J dropped 6; count of bases not matched to a gene: 7. There are 14 residues in the CDR3. The CDR3: CSASRGQGYEKLFF. The CDR3 coding sequence is TGCAGTGCTTCCCGGGGACAGGGTTATGAAAAACTGTTTTTT.

This clonotype was detected a few times. The chain joins TRBV7-2 to TRBJ2-6, with 8 bases lining up with TRBD1. V shed 3 bases, J shed 2 bases, and the junction held 9 bases outside the gene matches. Germline lookup yields CDR1 SGHTA and CDR2 FQGNSA. This CDR3 is built from 18 residues. Written as DNA, the CDR3 is TGTGCCAGCAGCTTTCGGACAGGGATAAGCACTGGGGCCAACGTCCTGACTTTC. Its protein product is CASSFRTGISTGANVLTF.

This clonotype was recorded a few times. The CDR3 nucleotides are TGCGCCAGCAGCGTGACTAGGGATGAGCAGTTCTTC. It is translated as CASSVTRDEQFF. The gene calls are TRBV5-1 and TRBJ2-1; D is possibly TRBD2 (6 bases). V lost 4 bases and J lost 8, with 10 bases in between. This CDR3 has 12 residues. Germline V gives CDR1 SGHRS, CDR2 YFSETQ.

This chain uses TRBV28 with TRBJ2-7; D uncertain. Trimming stripped 5 bases from V and 6 bases from J, with 11 bases between. Looked up from germline, CDR1 is MDHEN and CDR2 is SYDVKM. The CDR3 is 12 residues long. In DNA form, the CDR3 reads TGTGCCAGCAGTATTCCACCGACCGAGCAGTACTTC. Its translation is CASSIPPTEQYF.

The chain combines TRBV7-2 with TRBJ1-2; 11 nucleotides align to TRBD1. This CDR3 region has 17 residues. CDR1 and CDR2 from the germline V gene are SGHTA and FQGNSA. V lost 1 base to trimming and J lost 6 bases; unmatched junction nucleotides: 10. CDR3 DNA: TGTACCAGCAGCTTAGTTATGGGACAGGGGGGTACTCATGGCTACACCTTC. It yields the protein CTSSLVMGQGGTHGYTF.

The chain combines TRBV12-3 or TRBV12-4 with TRBJ2-1, with 10 bases fitting TRBD2. The CDR3 length is 15 residues. V dropped 9 bases and J dropped 9; count of bases not matched to a gene: 14. CDR3 amino acids: CARLPVGTSDTEQFF. CDR3 bases: TGTGCCAGGCTCCCAGTGGGGACTAGCGACACTGAGCAGTTCTTC.

Concerning this clonotype: One end of the junction varies from germline; a read error may be responsible. This chain joins TRBV4-2 and TRBJ2-5, with a possible D match to TRBD1 (5 bases). CDR1 is LGHNA and CDR2 is YNFKEQ in the germline V gene. This CDR3 comprises 14 residues. As DNA, the CDR3 is TGTGCCAGCGGCCAAGTGGGGCCACAAGAGACCCAGTACTTC. It encodes CASGQVGPQETQYF.

This clonotype was observed a few times. The V gene is TRBV7-9, the J gene TRBJ1-2; TRBD1 matches at 8 bases. CDR3 length: 13 amino acids. Germline-derived CDR1 and CDR2 are SEHNR and FQNEAQ (reference sequence). V dropped 6 bases and J dropped 2; count of bases not matched to a gene: 2. The CDR3 spells CASRWTGNYGYTF. The CDR3 nucleotides read TGTGCCAGCAGATGGACAGGGAACTATGGCTACACCTTC. The full variable domain, its missing parts supplied by reference TRBV7-9 and TRBJ1-2, is DTGVSQNPRHKITKRGQNVTFRCDPISEHNRLYWYRQTLGQGPEFLTYFQNEAQLEKSRLLSDRFSAERPKGSFSTLEIQRTEQGDSAMYLCASRWTGNYGYTFGSGTRLTVV.